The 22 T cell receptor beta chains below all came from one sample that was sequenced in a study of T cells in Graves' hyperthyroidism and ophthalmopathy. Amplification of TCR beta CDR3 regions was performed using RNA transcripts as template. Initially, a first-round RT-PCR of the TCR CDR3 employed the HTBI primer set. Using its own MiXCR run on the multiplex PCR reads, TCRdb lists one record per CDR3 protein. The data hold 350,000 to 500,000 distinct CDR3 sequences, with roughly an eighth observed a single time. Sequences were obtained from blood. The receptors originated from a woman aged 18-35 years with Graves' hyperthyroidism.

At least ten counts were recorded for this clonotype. In DNA, the CDR3 is TGTGCCAGCAGCTCTCCTAGCGGGAGATCCCACGAGCAGTACTTC. Protein product: CASSSPSGRSHEQYF. The chain couples TRBV11-1 to TRBJ2-7; 10 nucleotides match TRBD2. The CDR3 runs to 15 residues. Germline values: CDR1 SGHAT, CDR2 FQDESV (reference sequence). V trimming: 4 bases; J trimming: 5 bases; junction bases outside the gene matches: 8.

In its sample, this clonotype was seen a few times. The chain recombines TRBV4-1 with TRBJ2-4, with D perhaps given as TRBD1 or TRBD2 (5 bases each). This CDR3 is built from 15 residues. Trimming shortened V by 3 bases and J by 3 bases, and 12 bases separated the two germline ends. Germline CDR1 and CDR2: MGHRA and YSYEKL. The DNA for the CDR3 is TGCGCCAGCAGCCAGAGGGGAAACGTCAAAAACATTCAGTACTTC. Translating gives CASSQRGNVKNIQYF.

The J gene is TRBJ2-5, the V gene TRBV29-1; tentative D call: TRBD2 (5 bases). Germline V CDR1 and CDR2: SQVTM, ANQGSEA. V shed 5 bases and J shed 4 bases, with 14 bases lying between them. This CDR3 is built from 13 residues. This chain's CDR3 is CSVNFGDRETQYF. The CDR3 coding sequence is TGCAGCGTTAACTTCGGGGATCGAGAGACCCAGTACTTC.

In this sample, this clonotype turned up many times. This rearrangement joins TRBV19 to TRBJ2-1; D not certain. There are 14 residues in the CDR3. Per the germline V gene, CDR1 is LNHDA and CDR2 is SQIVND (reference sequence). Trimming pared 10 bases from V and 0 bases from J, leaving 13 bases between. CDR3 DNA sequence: TGTGCCACCGCTGAGGCTATCTCCTACAATGAGCAGTTCTTC. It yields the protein CATAEAISYNEQFF.

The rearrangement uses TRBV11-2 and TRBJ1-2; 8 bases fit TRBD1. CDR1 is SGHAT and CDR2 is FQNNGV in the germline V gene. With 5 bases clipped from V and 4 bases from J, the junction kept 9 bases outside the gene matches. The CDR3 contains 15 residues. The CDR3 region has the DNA TGTGCCAGCAGCGACGGCGGACAGGGAACCTATGGCTACACCTTC. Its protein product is CASSDGGQGTYGYTF.

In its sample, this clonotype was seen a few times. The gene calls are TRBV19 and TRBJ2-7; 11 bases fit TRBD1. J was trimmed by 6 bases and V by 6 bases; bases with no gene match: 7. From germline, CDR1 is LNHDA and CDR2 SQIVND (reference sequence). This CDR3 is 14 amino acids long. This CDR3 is CASSRSGTGGEQYF. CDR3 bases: TGTGCCAGTAGCCGCTCCGGGACAGGGGGCGAGCAGTACTTC.

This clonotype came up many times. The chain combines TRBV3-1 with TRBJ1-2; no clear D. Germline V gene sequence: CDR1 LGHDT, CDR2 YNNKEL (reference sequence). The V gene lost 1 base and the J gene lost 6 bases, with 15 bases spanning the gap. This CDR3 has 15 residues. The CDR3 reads CASSQGEEGSDGYTF. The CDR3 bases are TGTGCCAGCAGCCAAGGAGAGGAGGGATCGGATGGCTACACCTTC. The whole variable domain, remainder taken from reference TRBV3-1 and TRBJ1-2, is DTAVSQTPKYLVTQMGNDKSIKCEQNLGHDTMYWYKQDSKKFLKIMFSYNNKELIINETVPNRFSPKSPDKAHLNLHINSLELGDSAVYFCASSQGEEGSDGYTFGSGTRLTVV.

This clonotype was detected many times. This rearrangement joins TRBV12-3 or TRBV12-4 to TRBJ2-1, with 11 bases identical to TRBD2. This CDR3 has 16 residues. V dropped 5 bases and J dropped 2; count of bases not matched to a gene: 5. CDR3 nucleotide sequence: TGTGCCAGCAGTCTACCGGGACTAGCGGCCTACAATGAGCAGTTCTTC. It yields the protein CASSLPGLAAYNEQFF.

CDR3 coding DNA: TGTGCCTGGAGTGTCGGTCGACTCTCCTACGAGCAGTACTTC. This codes for CAWSVGRLSYEQYF. The rearrangement joins TRBV30 to TRBJ2-7; D is unresolved. The germline V gene has CDR1 GTSNPN and CDR2 SVGIG (reference sequence). The CDR3 length is 14 residues. V lost 0 bases and J 0 bases, leaving 9 bases between the germline ends.

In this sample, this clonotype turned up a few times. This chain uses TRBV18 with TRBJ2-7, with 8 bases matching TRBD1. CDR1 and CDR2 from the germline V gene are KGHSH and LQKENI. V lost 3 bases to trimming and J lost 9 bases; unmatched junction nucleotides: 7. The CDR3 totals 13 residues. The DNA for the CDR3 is TGTGCCAGCTCACCCAACCGACAGGGGCCGCAGTACTTC. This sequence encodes CASSPNRQGPQYF.

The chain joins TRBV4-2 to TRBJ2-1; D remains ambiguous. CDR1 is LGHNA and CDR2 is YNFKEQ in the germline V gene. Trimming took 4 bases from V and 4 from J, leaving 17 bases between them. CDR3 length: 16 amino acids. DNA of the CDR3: TGTGCCAGCAGCCTTATGGGTCAGGAAATTTACAATGAGCAGTTCTTC. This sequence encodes CASSLMGQEIYNEQFF.

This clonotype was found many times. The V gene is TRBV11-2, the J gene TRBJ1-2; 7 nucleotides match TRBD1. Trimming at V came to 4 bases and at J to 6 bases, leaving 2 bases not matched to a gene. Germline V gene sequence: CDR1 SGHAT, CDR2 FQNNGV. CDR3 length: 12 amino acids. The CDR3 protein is CASSSQGDGYTF. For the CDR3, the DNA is TGTGCCAGCAGCTCTCAGGGGGATGGCTACACCTTC.

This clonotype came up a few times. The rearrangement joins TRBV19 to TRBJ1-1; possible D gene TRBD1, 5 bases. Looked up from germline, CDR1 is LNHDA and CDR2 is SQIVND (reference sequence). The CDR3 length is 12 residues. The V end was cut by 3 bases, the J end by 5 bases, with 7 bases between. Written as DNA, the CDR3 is TGTGCCAGTAGTATGGGGGAAACTGAAGCTTTCTTT. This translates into CASSMGETEAFF.

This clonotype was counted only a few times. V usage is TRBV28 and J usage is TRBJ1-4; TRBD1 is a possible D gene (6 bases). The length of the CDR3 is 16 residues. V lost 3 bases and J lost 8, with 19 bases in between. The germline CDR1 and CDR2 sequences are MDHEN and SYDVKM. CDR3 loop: CASSFAGQGSREKLFF. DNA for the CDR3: TGTGCCAGCAGTTTCGCCGGGCAGGGGTCACGAGAAAAACTGTTTTTT.

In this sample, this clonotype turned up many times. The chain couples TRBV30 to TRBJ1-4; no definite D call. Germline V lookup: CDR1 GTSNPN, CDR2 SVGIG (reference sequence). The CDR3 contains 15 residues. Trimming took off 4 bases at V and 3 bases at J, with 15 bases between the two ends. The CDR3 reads CAWMPLGSANEKLFF. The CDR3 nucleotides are TGTGCCTGGATGCCTTTGGGGTCGGCTAATGAAAAACTGTTTTTT.

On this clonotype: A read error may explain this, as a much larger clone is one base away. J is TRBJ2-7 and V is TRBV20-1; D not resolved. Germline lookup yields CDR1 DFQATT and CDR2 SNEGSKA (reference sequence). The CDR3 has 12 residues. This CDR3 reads CSAIPLYDERYF. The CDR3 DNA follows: TGCAGTGCTATCCCCCTTTACGACGAGCGGTACTTC.

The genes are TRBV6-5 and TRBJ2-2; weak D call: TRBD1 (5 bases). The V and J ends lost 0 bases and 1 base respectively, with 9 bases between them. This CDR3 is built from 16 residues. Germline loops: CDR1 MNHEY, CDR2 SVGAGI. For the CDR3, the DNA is TGTGCCAGCAGTTACTCGGGGCAGGTGAACACCGGGGAGCTGTTTTTT. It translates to CASSYSGQVNTGELFF.

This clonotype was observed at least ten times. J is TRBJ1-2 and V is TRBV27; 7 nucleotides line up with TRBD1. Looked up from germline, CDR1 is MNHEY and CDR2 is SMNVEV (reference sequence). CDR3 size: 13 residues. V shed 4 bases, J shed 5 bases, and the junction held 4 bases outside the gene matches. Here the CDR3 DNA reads TGTGCCAGCAGTTCACAGGGGAGGTATGGCTACACCTTC. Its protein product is CASSSQGRYGYTF.

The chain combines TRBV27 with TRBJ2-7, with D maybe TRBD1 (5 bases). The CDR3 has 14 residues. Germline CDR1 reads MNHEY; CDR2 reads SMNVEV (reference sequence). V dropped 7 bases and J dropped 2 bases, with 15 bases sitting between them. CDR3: CASKRQTDTYEQYF. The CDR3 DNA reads TGTGCCAGCAAAAGACAGACCGATACCTACGAGCAGTACTTC.

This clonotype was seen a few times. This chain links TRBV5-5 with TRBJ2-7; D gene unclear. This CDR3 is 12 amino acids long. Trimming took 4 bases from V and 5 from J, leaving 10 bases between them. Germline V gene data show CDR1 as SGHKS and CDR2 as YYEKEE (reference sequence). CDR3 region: CASSPVIDEQYF. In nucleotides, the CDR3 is TGTGCCAGCAGCCCAGTGATCGACGAGCAGTACTTC.

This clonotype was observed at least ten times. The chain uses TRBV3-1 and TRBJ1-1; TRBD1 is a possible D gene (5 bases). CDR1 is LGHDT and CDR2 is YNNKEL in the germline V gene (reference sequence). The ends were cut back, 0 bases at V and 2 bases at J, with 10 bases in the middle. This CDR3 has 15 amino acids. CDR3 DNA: TGTGCCAGCAGCCAAGATGGGACCGGAAACACTGAAGCTTTCTTT. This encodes CASSQDGTGNTEAFF.

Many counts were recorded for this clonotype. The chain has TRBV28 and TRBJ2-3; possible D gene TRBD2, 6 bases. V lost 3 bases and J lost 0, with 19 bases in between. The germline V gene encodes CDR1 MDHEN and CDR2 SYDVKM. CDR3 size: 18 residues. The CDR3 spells CASSFGGRGTTSTDTQYF. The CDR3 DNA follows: TGTGCCAGCAGTTTCGGCGGGCGGGGCACTACAAGCACAGATACGCAGTATTTT.